Below, 6 T cell receptor beta chains from the same sample are listed, as sequenced in a study of control samples from healthy donors and cancer patients. Data came from immunoSEQ multiplex PCR; TCRdb stores just in-frame clones and leaves some out. Among 150,000 to 200,000 clones listed, less than 95% were seen once. Sample: PBMCs. Receptor source: a man between 60 and 75 years old with colorectal cancer.

The chain carries TRBV6-1 and TRBJ2-1; D gene unclear. V gave up 1 base and J gave up 0 bases, with 13 bases separating them. Germline assignment: CDR1 MNHNS and CDR2 SASEGT. The CDR3 length is 17 residues. DNA of the CDR3: TGTGCCAGCAGTGAAGTGAAAGGCCCGAGCTCCTACAATGAGCAGTTCTTC. This sequence encodes CASSEVKGPSSYNEQFF.

The chain is built from TRBV6-1 and TRBJ2-7; 7 bases align to TRBD1. The CDR3 sequence is 14 residues long. Trimming removed 5 bases from V and 3 bases from J; junction bases left unmatched: 7. Germline-derived CDR1 and CDR2 are MNHNS and SASEGT. The CDR3 sequence is CASSTGTASYEQYF. The CDR3 DNA reads as TGTGCCAGCAGTACCGGGACAGCCAGCTACGAGCAGTACTTC.

This chain joins TRBV30 and TRBJ2-3; 8 nucleotides align to TRBD2. In germline, CDR1 is GTSNPN, CDR2 SVGIG (reference sequence). V lost 4 bases, J lost 1 base, and 7 bases stayed unmatched. The CDR3 length is 15 residues. The CDR3 region is CAWNQGRGGTDTQYF. The CDR3 DNA sequence: TGTGCCTGGAACCAGGGGCGGGGGGGCACAGATACGCAGTATTTT. The entire variable domain, with the rest obtained from reference TRBV30 and TRBJ2-3, is as follows: SQTIHQWPATLVQPVGSPLSLECTVEGTSNPNLYWYRQAAGRGLQLLFYSVGIGQISSEVPQNLSASRPQDRQFILSSKKLLLSDSGFYLCAWNQGRGGTDTQYFGPGTRLTVL.

V is TRBV9 and J is TRBJ2-3, with D possibly called TRBD1 or TRBD2 (6 bases each). Germline V gene data show CDR1 as SGDLS and CDR2 as YYNGEE. Trimming removed 5 bases at V and 3 bases at J, with 10 bases between. This CDR3 spans 13 amino acids. The CDR3: CASSRGRTDTQYF. CDR3 DNA sequence: TGTGCCAGCAGTCGGGGGCGGACAGATACGCAGTATTTT.

This rearrangement joins TRBV5-1 to TRBJ1-5, with TRBD1 identical over 8 bases. In germline, CDR1 is SGHRS, CDR2 YFSETQ. The V and J ends lost 2 bases and 5 bases, in that order; junction bases with no gene match: 3. The CDR3 extends over 14 amino acids. The CDR3, as DNA: TGCGCCAGCAGCTTATCAGGGGGCGATCAGCCCCAGCATTTT. This sequence encodes CASSLSGGDQPQHF.

This chain joins TRBV19 and TRBJ2-5, with D tentatively TRBD2 (6 bases). Trimming removed 2 bases from V and 2 bases from J, with 18 bases in between. The germline V gene has CDR1 LNHDA and CDR2 SQIVND (reference sequence). The CDR3 loop spans 17 amino acids. CDR3 in DNA: TGTGCCAGTAGTATAAAGGTGGGGACTGATACTCAAGAGACCCAGTACTTC. Its translation: CASSIKVGTDTQETQYF.